What follows is one TCR beta chain and its context. The CDR3 covers 13 residues. V lost 6 bases, J lost 6 bases, and 13 bases lay in between. Method: immunoSEQ multiplex PCR; TCRdb's copy keeps in-frame clones and lacks some. Of more than 90,000 clones in the sample, 82% are singletons; the top ten hold 18%. The sample comes from a study of blood T cell repertoires in COVID-19. The V gene is TRBV12-3 or TRBV12-4, the J gene TRBJ2-3; maybe TRBD2 (5 bases). This sequence was found in a man older than 75 with acute or convalescent COVID-19. Sequenced sample: peripheral blood. CDR3 DNA: TGTGCCAGCAGACCAGACACGGGGGATACGCAGTATTTT. Its protein is CASRPDTGDTQYF.